This is a list of T cell receptor beta chains from one sample in a study of regulatory T cells in long-lasting Graves disease. One entry per CDR3 protein results from TCRdb running MiXCR on the multiplex PCR reads. This table holds 500,000 or so distinct CDR3 sequences, about 14% found once. The sample was also linked to a second study, of T cells in Graves' hyperthyroidism and ophthalmopathy.

Sample: peripheral blood mononuclear cells (PBMCs), taken at new diagnosis, from a patient treated with antithyroid drugs. These receptors all stem from a woman in her forties or fifties with Graves disease. The CDR3 runs from the conserved cysteine through the conserved F or W. A D gene is named only where the DNA matches it firmly. Clone size is stated in some rows and not others, as once, few, many or a class when expanded.

16	TRBV7-9	NA	NA	TRBJ2-5	TGTGCCAGCAGTTTAAGGGGCAGGGACCCCCAAGAGACCCAGTACTTC	CASSLRGRDPQETQYF
19	TRBV28	NA	NA	TRBJ2-3	TGTGCCAGCAGTTCCCTAGACTACTCCAGCGCCCTGTACACAGATACGCAGTATTTT	CASSSLDYSSALYTDTQYF
12	TRBV4-1	few	NA	TRBJ2-1	TGCGCCAGCAGCCACCAGGGAAGTGAGCAGTTCTTC	CASSHQGSEQFF
15	TRBV10-3	NA	NA	TRBJ2-5	TGTGCCATCAGCGATCTAGGGGCCCTCCAAGAGACCCAGTACTTC	CAISDLGALQETQYF
16	TRBV5-1	few	NA	TRBJ1-1	TGCGCCAGCAGCCCGGCATGGGGGGCATCCAACACTGAAGCTTTCTTT	CASSPAWGASNTEAFF
15	TRBV9	few	TRBD2	TRBJ2-1	TGTGCCAGCAGTCTTAGCGGGAGCCCCCACAATGAGCAGTTCTTC	CASSLSGSPHNEQFF
13	TRBV2	many	NA	TRBJ1-1	TGTGCCAGCAGTGAATTGACGAGAGAGTCAGCTTTCTTT	CASSELTRESAFF
15	TRBV9	few	TRBD2	TRBJ2-7	TGTGCCAGCAGCGTAAGTCGGGGAGGGCCGGAAGAGCAGTACTTC	CASSVSRGGPEEQYF
15	TRBV6-9	NA	TRBD1	TRBJ2-7	TGTGCCAGCAGTTACTCCGGGACAGGCTTCTACGAGCAGTACTTC	CASSYSGTGFYEQYF
15	TRBV7-9	many	NA	TRBJ2-5	TGTGCCAGCAGCTTATTTGGAGACCTGGGGGAGACCCAGTACTTC	CASSLFGDLGETQYF
15	TRBV6-2/TRBV6-3	NA	TRBD1	TRBJ2-1	TGTGCCAGCACCAGGGGGAGACGAGTTGGCAATGAGCAGTTCTTC	CASTRGRRVGNEQFF
14	TRBV28	NA	NA	TRBJ1-2	TGTGCCAGCAGTTTTGGAGGGAATAACTATGGCTACACCTTC	CASSFGGNNYGYTF
17	TRBV3-1	NA	NA	TRBJ2-2	TGTGCCAGCAGCCCAGTCCAAGCGCAGGGCGTCACCGGGGAGCTGTTTTTT	CASSPVQAQGVTGELFF
16	TRBV27	many	NA	TRBJ1-1	TGTGCCACCCTATCCGGGGGCGGACGGGGGGTTAGTGAAGCTTTCTTT	CATLSGGGRGVSEAFF
13	TRBV27	many	TRBD1	TRBJ2-4	TGTGCCAGCAACGGACAGGGGGGAAACATTCAGTACTTC	CASNGQGGNIQYF
12	TRBV29-1	many	NA	TRBJ1-1	TGCAGCGTTGAAGGTCGTGGGGGGTGGGCTTTCTTT	CSVEGRGGWAFF
11	TRBV7-2	NA	NA	TRBJ2-1	TGTGCCAGCACCCCTAACAATGAGCAGTTCTTC	CASTPNNEQFF
11	TRBV3-1	NA	NA	TRBJ1-2	TGTGCCAGCAGCCGATACTATGGCTACACCTTC	CASSRYYGYTF
17	TRBV5-1	many	TRBD2	TRBJ2-3	TGCGCCAGCAGCTTGGGAGCGGGAGGGCCCACGGGAGATACGCAGTATTTT	CASSLGAGGPTGDTQYF
13	TRBV7-2	few	NA	TRBJ1-2	TGTGCCAGCAGTTACTGGGGAGGTTATGGCTACACCTTC	CASSYWGGYGYTF
16	TRBV2	many	NA	TRBJ2-5	TGTGCCAGCAGTGTTTACTTGGGAGTCAGGCAAGAGACCCAGTACTTC	CASSVYLGVRQETQYF
13	TRBV2	many	NA	TRBJ2-1	TGTGCCAGCAGTGGGGGGGTTATAGGTGAGCAGTTCTTC	CASSGGVIGEQFF
15	TRBV11-2	many	TRBD2	TRBJ2-7	TGTGCCAGCAGCTTAGAGGCTAGCGGGAAATACGAGCAGTACTTC	CASSLEASGKYEQYF
14	TRBV19	few	NA	TRBJ2-3	TGTGCCAGTAGTATAGACGCGGATCCAGATACGCAGTATTTT	CASSIDADPDTQYF
15	TRBV9	NA	TRBD2	TRBJ2-1	TGTGCCAGCACCCGAACGGGACTAGCGAGCGATGAGCAGTTCTTC	CASTRTGLASDEQFF
15	TRBV5-1	many	TRBD2	TRBJ2-1	TGCGCCAGCAGCAATCCGGGACTAGCGGATAATGAGCAGTTCTTC	CASSNPGLADNEQFF
15	TRBV5-1	NA	NA	TRBJ2-4	TGCGCCAGCAGCTTGGCATTAGCCGGGGTCGGCATTCAGTACTTC	CASSLALAGVGIQYF
15	TRBV5-8	many	NA	TRBJ2-1	TGCGCCAGCAGCCTCGAAAGACTGGCTAGTAATGAGCAGTTCTTC	CASSLERLASNEQFF
16	TRBV2	many	NA	TRBJ2-1	TGTGCCAGCAGATCCCCTGGGGCGCCCTACGACAATGAGCAGTTCTTC	CASRSPGAPYDNEQFF
14	TRBV5-1	many	TRBD1	TRBJ2-7	TGCGCCAGCAGCCAAGGACAGGAACTCTACGAGCAGTACTTC	CASSQGQELYEQYF
18	TRBV7-3	NA	NA	TRBJ2-2	TGTGCCAGCAGCTTAGGGTCCTCGCTACGCTCCGGCACCGGGGAGCTGTTTTTT	CASSLGSSLRSGTGELFF
12	TRBV28	few	NA	TRBJ1-1	TGTGCCAGCAGAAACATGAACACTGAAGCTTTCTTT	CASRNMNTEAFF
15	TRBV6-4	NA	TRBD1	TRBJ2-2	TGTGCCAGCAGTCTGGGGACAGGGATCACCGGGGAGCTGTTTTTT	CASSLGTGITGELFF
18	TRBV6-2/TRBV6-3	many	TRBD2	TRBJ2-1	TGTGCCAGCAGCGAAGGCAACAGCCCGTCGGGACTAGCTTCGGAGCAGTTCTTC	CASSEGNSPSGLASEQFF
14	TRBV30	many	NA	TRBJ2-1	TGTGCCTGGAACCCGGGACTCCCCTACAATGAGCAGTTCTTC	CAWNPGLPYNEQFF
14	TRBV3-1	NA	TRBD1	TRBJ1-1	TGTGCCAGCAGCTTGGAGGGGGCGAACACTGAAGCTTTCTTT	CASSLEGANTEAFF
14	TRBV28	few	TRBD2	TRBJ2-1	TGTGCCAGCAACCGGGGGGTAGGGTTTTATGAGCAGTTCTTC	CASNRGVGFYEQFF
13	TRBV10-3	many	NA	TRBJ1-2	TGTGCCATCAGTGGGTACAGCAACTATGGCTACACCTTC	CAISGYSNYGYTF
13	TRBV29-1	NA	NA	TRBJ1-1	TGCAGCGTTGAAGGGGGCGGTGGCACTGAAGCTTTCTTT	CSVEGGGGTEAFF
15	TRBV27	many	NA	TRBJ2-1	TGTGCCAGCAGTCCCGACGCGAGCTCCTACAATGAGCAGTTCTTC	CASSPDASSYNEQFF
15	TRBV28	few	TRBD1	TRBJ1-2	TGTGCCAGCAGCGGTCCGGGACAGGGTATATATGGCTACACCTTC	CASSGPGQGIYGYTF
14	TRBV20-1	few	NA	TRBJ1-5	TGCAGTGCTAGGCGAGGGATACGGAATCAGCCCCAGCATTTT	CSARRGIRNQPQHF
17	TRBV7-3	many	TRBD1	TRBJ2-2	TGTGCCAGCAGCTTAACGGAGGGGACAGGGAACACCGGGGAGCTGTTTTTT	CASSLTEGTGNTGELFF
12	TRBV6-1	few	TRBD1	TRBJ2-7	TGTGCCAGCGGGTTGTGGGACAGAGAGCAGTACTTC	CASGLWDREQYF